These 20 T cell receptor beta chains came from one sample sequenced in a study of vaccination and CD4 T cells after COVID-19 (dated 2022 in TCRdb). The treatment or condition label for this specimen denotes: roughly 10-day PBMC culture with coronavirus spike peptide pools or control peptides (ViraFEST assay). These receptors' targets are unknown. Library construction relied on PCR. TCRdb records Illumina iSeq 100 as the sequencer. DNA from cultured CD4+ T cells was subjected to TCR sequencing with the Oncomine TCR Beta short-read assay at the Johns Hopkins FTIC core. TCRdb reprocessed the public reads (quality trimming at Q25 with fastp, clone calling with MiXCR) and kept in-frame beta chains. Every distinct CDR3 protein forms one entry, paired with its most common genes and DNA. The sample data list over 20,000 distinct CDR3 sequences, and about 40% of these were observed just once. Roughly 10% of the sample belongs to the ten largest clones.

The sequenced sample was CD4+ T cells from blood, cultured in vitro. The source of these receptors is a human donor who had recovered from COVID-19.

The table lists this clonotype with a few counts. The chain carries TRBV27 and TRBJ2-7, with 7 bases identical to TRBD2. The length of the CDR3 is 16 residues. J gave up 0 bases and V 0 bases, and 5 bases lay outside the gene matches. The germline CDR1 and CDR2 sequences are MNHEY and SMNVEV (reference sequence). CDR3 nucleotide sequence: TGTGCCAGCAGTTTATCGGGGGGGATTGGCTCCTACGAGCAGTACTTC. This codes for CASSLSGGIGSYEQYF.

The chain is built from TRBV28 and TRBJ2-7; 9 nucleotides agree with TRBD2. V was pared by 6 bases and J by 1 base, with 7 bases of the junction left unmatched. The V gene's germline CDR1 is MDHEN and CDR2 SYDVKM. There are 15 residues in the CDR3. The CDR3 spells CASSALAGSSYEQYF. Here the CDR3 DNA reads TGTGCCAGCAGCGCTCTAGCGGGATCATCCTACGAGCAGTACTTC.

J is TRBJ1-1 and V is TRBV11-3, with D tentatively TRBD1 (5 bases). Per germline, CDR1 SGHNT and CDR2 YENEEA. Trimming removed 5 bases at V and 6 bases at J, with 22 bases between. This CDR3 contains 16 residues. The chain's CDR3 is CASSLRGPISDAEAFF. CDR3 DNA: TGTGCCAGCAGCCTTAGGGGACCGATAAGCGACGCTGAAGCTTTCTTT.

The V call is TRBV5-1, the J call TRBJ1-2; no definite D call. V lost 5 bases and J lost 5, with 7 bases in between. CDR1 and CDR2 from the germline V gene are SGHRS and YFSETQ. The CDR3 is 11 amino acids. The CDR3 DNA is TGCGCCAGCAGTGGGGATTATGGCTACACCTTC. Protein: CASSGDYGYTF.

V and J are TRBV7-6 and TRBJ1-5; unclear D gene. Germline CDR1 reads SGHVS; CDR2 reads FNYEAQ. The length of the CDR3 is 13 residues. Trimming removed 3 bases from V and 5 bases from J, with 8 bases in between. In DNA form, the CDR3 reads TGTGCCAGCAGCTTGACGGGAGATCAGCCCCAGCATTTT. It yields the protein CASSLTGDQPQHF.

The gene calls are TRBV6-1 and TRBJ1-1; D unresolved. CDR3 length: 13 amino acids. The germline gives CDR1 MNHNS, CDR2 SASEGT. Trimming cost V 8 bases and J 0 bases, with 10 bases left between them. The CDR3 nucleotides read TGTGCCAGCCATATTAAATTGAACACTGAAGCTTTCTTT. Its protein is CASHIKLNTEAFF.

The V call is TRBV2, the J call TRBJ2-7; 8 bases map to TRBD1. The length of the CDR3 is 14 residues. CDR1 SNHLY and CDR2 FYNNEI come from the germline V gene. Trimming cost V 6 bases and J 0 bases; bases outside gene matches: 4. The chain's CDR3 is CASSRQGPSYEQYF. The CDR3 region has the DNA TGTGCCAGCAGCCGACAGGGGCCCTCCTACGAGCAGTACTTC.

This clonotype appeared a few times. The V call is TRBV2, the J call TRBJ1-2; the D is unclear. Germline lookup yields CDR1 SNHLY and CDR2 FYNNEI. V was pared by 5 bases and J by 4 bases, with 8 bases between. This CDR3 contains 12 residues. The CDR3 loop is CASSPGTYGYTF. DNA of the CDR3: TGTGCCAGCAGTCCAGGAACCTATGGCTACACCTTC. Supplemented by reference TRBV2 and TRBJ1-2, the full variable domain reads EPEVTQTPSHQVTQMGQEVILRCVPISNHLYFYWYRQILGQKVEFLVSFYNNEISEKSEIFDDQFSVERPDGSNFTLKIRSTKLEDSAMYFCASSPGTYGYTFGSGTRLTVV.

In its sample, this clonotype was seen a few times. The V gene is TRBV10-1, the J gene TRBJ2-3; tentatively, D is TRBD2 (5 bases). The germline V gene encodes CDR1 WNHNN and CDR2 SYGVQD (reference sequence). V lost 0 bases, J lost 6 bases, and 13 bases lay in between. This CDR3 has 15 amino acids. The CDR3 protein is CASSESRGLGDTQYF. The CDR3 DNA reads TGCGCCAGCAGTGAGTCCCGAGGACTCGGGGATACGCAGTATTTT.

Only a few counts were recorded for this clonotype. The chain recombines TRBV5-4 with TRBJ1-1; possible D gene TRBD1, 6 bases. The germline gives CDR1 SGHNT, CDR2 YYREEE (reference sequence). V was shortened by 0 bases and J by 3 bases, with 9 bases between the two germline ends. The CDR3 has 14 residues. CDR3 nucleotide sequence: TGTGCCAGCAGCTTGGACAGGGTGTACACTGAAGCTTTCTTT. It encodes CASSLDRVYTEAFF.

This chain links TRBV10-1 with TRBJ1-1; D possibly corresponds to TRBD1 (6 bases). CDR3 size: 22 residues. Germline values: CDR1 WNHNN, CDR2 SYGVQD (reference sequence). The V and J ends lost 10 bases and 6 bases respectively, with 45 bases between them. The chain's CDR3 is CAIKPPNRVQENSLRPEPEAFF. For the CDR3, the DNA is TGCGCCATCAAACCTCCCAACAGGGTTCAGGAGAATTCCCTAAGGCCCGAACCTGAAGCTTTCTTT.

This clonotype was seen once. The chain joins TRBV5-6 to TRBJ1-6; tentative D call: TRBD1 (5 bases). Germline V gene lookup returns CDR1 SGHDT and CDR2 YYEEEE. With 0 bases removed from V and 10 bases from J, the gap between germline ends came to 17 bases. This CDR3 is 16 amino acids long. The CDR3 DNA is TGTGCCAGCAGCTTGGCCTATCAGGGTTGGGGCTCACCCCTCCACTTT. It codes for CASSLAYQGWGSPLHF.

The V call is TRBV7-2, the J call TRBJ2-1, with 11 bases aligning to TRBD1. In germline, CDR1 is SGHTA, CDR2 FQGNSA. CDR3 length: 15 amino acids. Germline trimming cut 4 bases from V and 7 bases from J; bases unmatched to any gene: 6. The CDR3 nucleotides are TGTGCCAGCAGCTCACCCGGGACAGGGGGTAATGAGCAGTTCTTC. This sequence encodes CASSSPGTGGNEQFF.

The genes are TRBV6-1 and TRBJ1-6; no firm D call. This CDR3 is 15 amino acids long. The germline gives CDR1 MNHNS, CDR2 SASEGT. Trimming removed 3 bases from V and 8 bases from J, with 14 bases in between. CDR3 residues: CASSDVGRIDSPLHF. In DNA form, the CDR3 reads TGTGCCAGCAGTGATGTTGGGCGGATAGATTCACCCCTCCACTTT.

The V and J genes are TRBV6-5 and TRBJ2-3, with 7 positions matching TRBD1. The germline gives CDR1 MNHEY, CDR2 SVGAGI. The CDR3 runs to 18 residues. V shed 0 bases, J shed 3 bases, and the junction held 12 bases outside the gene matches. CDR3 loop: CASSYSGPRGLRTDTQYF. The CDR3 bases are TGTGCCAGCAGTTACTCGGGCCCGAGGGGGCTGAGGACAGATACGCAGTATTTT.

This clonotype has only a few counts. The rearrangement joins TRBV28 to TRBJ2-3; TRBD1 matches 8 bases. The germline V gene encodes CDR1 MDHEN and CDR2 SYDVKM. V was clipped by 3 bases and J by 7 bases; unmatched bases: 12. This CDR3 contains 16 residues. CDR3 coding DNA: TGTGCCAGCAGTTTCTTTGGGCAGGGGGCAGGAAATACGCAGTATTTT. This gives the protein CASSFFGQGAGNTQYF.

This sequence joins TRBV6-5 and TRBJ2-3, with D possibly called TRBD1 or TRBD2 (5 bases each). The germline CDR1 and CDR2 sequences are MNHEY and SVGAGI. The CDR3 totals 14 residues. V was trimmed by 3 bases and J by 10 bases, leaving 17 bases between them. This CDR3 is CASSYLAGTPPQYF. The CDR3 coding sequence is TGTGCCAGCAGTTATCTGGCAGGGACCCCTCCGCAGTATTTT.

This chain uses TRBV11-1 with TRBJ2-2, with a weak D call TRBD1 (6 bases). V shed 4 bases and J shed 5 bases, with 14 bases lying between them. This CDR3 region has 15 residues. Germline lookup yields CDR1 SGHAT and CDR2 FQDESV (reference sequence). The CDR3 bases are TGTGCCAGCAGCTCAAGCCACAGGGAAACCGGGGAGCTGTTTTTT. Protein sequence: CASSSSHRETGELFF.

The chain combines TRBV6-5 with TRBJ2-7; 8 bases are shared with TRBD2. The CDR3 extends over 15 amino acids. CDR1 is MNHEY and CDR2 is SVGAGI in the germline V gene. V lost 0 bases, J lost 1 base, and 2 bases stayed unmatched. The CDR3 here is CASSYSSSGSYEQYF. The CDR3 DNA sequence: TGTGCCAGCAGTTACTCGTCTAGCGGGTCCTACGAGCAGTACTTC.

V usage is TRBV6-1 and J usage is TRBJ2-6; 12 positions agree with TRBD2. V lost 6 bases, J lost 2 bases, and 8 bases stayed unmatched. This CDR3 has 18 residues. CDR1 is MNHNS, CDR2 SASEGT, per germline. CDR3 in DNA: TGTGCCAGCAGAAGACTAGCGGGGGCTACCACTGGGGCCAACGTCCTGACTTTC. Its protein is CASRRLAGATTGANVLTF.